This T cell receptor (beta chain) was sequenced in a study of T-cell reconstitution after alpha-beta-depleted transplantation in children (dated by TCRdb to the mid-2010s). In terms of the full investigation: T-cell immune reconstitution after TCRalphabeta/CD19-depleted allogeneic hematopoietic cell transplantation in children was quantitatively tracked in the study by means of TCR repertoire profiling.

Turning to this clonotype: The antigen this receptor binds is unknown. There are no base qualities to consult, and no much larger clone falls within one base.

Library preparation used PCR. The instrument given in TCRdb is Illumina HiSeq 2500. TCR libraries were prepared with molecular barcoding, using unique molecular identifiers to normalize TCRbeta repertoire quantification. TCRdb trimmed public reads at Q25 via fastp, called clones via MiXCR and kept in-frame beta chains. CDR3 protein duplicates are merged, each entry listing the most common genes and DNA. The sample contains hundreds of thousands of distinct CDR3 sequences, roughly 17% of them found a single time. The ten largest clones add up to 0.8% to 1.1% of the sample. V was cut back by 4 bases and J by 5 bases, leaving a gap of 14 bases between them. The germline V gene (reference sequence) sets CDR1 to MNHEY and CDR2 to SMNVEV. Taken from cysteine to phenylalanine, the CDR3 has 15 residues. Only CDR3 DNA is held: 45 bases, read in frame from base 1.

The TCR was taken from a human donor who donated a stem cell graft to a child with acute myeloid leukemia. This sample comprised PBMCs from the stem cell graft donor, obtained from the stem cell graft. This chain is built from TRBV27 and TRBJ2-2, with TRBD1 as a weak D call on 6 bases. The DNA sequence is as follows: TGTGCCAGCAGTTGGACAGCGAGCCTTACCGGGGAGCTGTTTTTT. This is translated as CASSWTASLTGELFF.